This TCR beta chain was sequenced in a study of shared clonotypes between healthy human individuals (dated by TCRdb to the early 2020s). Study-level background: Two women and three men aged 18 to 49 years were included in the cohort. For each donor, CD4 naive and CD4 memory were each run on three plates, CD8 naive on two plates, and CD8 memory on one plate. To estimate repertoire size and how much clonotypes are shared between individuals, the study performed deep sequencing of blood TCR repertoires from about five healthy adults. Libraries were prepared and TCR repertoires were sequenced by different laboratories using diverse techniques, in order to increase sequencing depth and limit assay-specific biases. Leukapheresis yielded between about 0.94 and 8.9 billion PBMCs per donor. The study at large found these results: Sampling was restricted to blood, and TCR repertoires in tissue are likely to differ from TCR repertoires in blood. Higher generation probabilities were observed for clonotypes shared by all four sorted-subset donors than for non-shared clonotypes. Larger estimated clonotype richness was generally found for naive subsets than for memory subsets. Even with the large sequencing depth, rarefaction of the sorted-subset datasets indicated that sequencing was incomplete. Because the study included only a small number of donors, the genetic and exposure-history diversity represented was limited. Based on pairwise subsampling, the degree of clonotype sharing among donors was expected to be affected by sequencing depth. When a few donors were compared, the shared fraction of clonotypes was roughly 4.8% for naive CD4, 3% to 4% for naive CD8, roughly 2.5% for memory CD4, and roughly 0.43% for memory CD8.

Relative to germline, V is 1 base shorter and J is 0 bases shorter, with 4 bases between their ends. The CDR3 runs 14 amino acids, cysteine and phenylalanine included. The retained sequence is limited to the CDR3, 42 bases, with the frame set at the first base. CDR1 SEHNR and CDR2 FQNEAQ are derived from the germline V gene (reference sequence). TCR CDR3 regions were amplified from genomic DNA by multiplex PCR using the deep immunoSEQ assay. Genomic DNA extracted from each cell subset was distributed evenly over all wells of several immunoSEQ 96-well plates, and each plate served as one replicate. Each replicate PCR for sorted subsets received about 210 ng genomic DNA, equal to tens of thousands of T cell genomes. Purified libraries were quantified with a Qubit 3.0 fluorometer, sized on a Bioanalyzer 2100, and re-quantified with the KAPA Library Quantification kit. Every immunoSEQ 96-well plate was sequenced on a separate single-read 150-cycle Illumina NextSeq 550 flow cell. On the authors' methods: The immunoSEQ output contained only junctional sequences without quality scores, so filtering could not match that applied to full-length reads. To assign V/J genes and CDR3, sequences were annotated against IMGT germline references using PyIR, a Python wrapper for IgBLAST v1.9. Reads with weak V/J assignments (E-value above 1e-6), missing CDR3, stop codons, out-of-frame junctions, or ambiguous translated residues were removed. V3J clonotypes were defined as sequences sharing an identical inferred V gene, J gene, and CDR3 amino acid sequence. Percentage overlap between repertoires was calculated by dividing the number of shared unique clonotypes by the size of the smaller repertoire. Repertoire richness was assessed with RTK rarefaction, the Chao1 estimator, and Recon v2.1 estimates of unobserved clonotypes. For all TCRbeta clonotypes obtained by the gDNA method from four donors, generation probabilities were computed with OLGA. The source is immuneACCESS, and TCRdb retained only in-frame sequences with V and J called. Part of the clones is not carried over; for the studies checked, unresolved V genes explain less than half of this, and the remainder is unexplained. The DNA was the basis for D and trimming; V, J and clone size are from that table. The sample table holds over a million clones, of which approximately 98% were seen once. About 0.42% of the sample comes from the top ten.

The donors were healthy, HIV-negative adults with no recently reported acute infections or vaccinations. All donors were Caucasian adults living in Nashville, Tennessee, USA. Magnetic negative selection was used to enrich CD4+ T cells, after which naive cells were positively selected on CD45RA and the negative fraction became the memory subset. After blood collection by leukapheresis, PBMCs were isolated using Ficoll-Histopaque density gradient centrifugation and then cryopreserved in the vapor phase of liquid nitrogen. Analytical flow cytometry was used to check the purity and quantity of each magnetically sorted T cell population. Genomic DNA was isolated from every sorted fraction and measured by UV absorbance on a Nanodrop 2000c. As to this clone: This clone's antigen is unknown. Per-nucleotide qualities are absent, and no much larger clonotype sits a single base away. This sample also contains other DNA sequences that code for the same CDR3.

The sequencing input was naive CD4+ T cells sorted from blood. Reading the label with the study, this specimen's cell subset or site is: CD45RA+ positively selected. This TCR was sampled from a man younger than 45 in good health. The chain couples TRBV7-9 to TRBJ1-3, with the D gene not clear enough to name. CDR3 protein: CASSLVSSGNTIYF. The nucleotide sequence is TGTGCCAGCAGCTTAGTAAGCTCTGGAAACACCATATATTTT.